This entry is about one T cell receptor beta chain. Its antigen is as yet unknown. The CDR3 is made up of 13 amino acids. Germline values: CDR1 MGHDK, CDR2 SYGVNS. The V segment lost 6 bases and the J segment 5 bases; nucleotides outside the gene matches: 5. Sequenced by immunoSEQ multiplex PCR; TCRdb stores in-frame clones only, minus some. The data hold approximately 300,000 clones, with about 90% observed a single time. The donors belonged to the roughly 120-subject validation cohort, separate from the approximately 670-subject first cohort. This entry belongs to a study of cytomegalovirus exposure and HLA in healthy donors. Notes on the study in general: Through in vitro validation, three CMV-associated chains were shown to be specific for CMV antigens. That first-cohort TCR clusters tended to co-occur in the 120 or so validation repertoires was found in a later analysis.

The sequencing input was PBMCs. This TCR derives from a woman in her twenties or thirties in good health and CMV-seropositive. The chain carries TRBV25-1 and TRBJ2-7; 9 bases line up with TRBD1. The CDR3 protein is CASRLTGGDEQYF. The CDR3 DNA reads as TGTGCCAGCAGGCTAACAGGGGGCGACGAGCAGTACTTC.